This entry is about one T cell receptor beta chain. This record belongs to a study of sequential checkpoint blockade in melanoma. Study-wide context: First-line arms were nivolumab then ipilimumab, or the reverse, randomized 1:1. After both sequences, patients received maintenance nivolumab.

Sequenced by immunoSEQ multiplex PCR; TCRdb stores in-frame clones only, minus some. The sample gives roughly 20,000 clones, about 75% of which show up once; 12% is in the top ten. Specified treatment: randomized to nivolumab then ipilimumab (arm A) or the reverse (arm B). Live CD3+CD8+ CD19− CD56− cells were sorted from PBMCs. This CDR3 region has 13 residues. Germline CDR1 reads SQVTM; CDR2 reads ANQGSEA. V lost 5 bases, J lost 4 bases, and 3 bases stayed unmatched. The origin of this receptor is a human donor with melanoma. This sequence joins TRBV29-1 and TRBJ2-7; 12 nucleotides line up with TRBD2. The sample consisted of CD8+ T cells sorted from blood (inferred from file names), taken from a patient given nivolumab and ipilimumab in sequence. CDR3 sequence (DNA): TGCAGCGTTCTAGCGGGAGGGCTTTACGAGCAGTACTTC. Translation gives CSVLAGGLYEQYF.